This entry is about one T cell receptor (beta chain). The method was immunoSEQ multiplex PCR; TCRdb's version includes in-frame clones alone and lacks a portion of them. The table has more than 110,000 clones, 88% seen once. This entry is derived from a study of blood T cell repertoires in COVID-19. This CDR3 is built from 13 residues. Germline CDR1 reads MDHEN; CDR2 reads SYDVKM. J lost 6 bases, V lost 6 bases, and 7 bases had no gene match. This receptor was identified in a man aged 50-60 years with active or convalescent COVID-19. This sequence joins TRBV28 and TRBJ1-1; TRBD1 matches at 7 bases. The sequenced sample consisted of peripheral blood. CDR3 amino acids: CASRVTGSSEAFF. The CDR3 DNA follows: TGTGCCAGCAGGGTGACAGGGTCATCTGAAGCTTTCTTT.